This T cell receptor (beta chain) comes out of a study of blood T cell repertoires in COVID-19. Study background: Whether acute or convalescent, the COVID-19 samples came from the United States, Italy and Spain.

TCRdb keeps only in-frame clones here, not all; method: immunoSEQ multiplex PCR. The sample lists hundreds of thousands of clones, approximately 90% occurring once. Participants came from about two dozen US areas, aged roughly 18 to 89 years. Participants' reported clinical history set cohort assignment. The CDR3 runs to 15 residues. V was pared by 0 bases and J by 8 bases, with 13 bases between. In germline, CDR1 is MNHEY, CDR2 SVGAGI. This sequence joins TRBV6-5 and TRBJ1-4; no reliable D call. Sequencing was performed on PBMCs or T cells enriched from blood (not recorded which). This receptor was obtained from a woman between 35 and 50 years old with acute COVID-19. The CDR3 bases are TGTGCCAGCAGTTACTCGGGGAGCTCCGGCGAAAAACTGTTTTTT. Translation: CASSYSGSSGEKLFF.